The 10 T cell receptor beta chains given below trace back to one sample, sequenced in a study of sequential checkpoint blockade in melanoma. Specified treatment: randomized to nivolumab then ipilimumab (arm A) or the reverse (arm B). The assay was immunoSEQ multiplex PCR, and TCRdb's table has in-frame clones only and misses some. Of some 16,000 clones listed, over 70% were seen once; the top ten hold 12%. The sample consisted of CD8+ T cells sorted from blood (inferred from file names), taken from a patient given nivolumab and ipilimumab in sequence. Receptors originate from a human donor with melanoma.

The chain joins TRBV2 to TRBJ1-3; 8 nucleotides line up with TRBD1. After removal of 4 bases from V and 7 bases from J, the junction contained 12 bases not matched to a gene. Germline lookup yields CDR1 SNHLY and CDR2 FYNNEI. The CDR3 is 16 residues long. The CDR3, as DNA: TGTGCCAGCAGTGGGGCCCCGACAGGGGATATCAACACCATATATTTT. Translated: CASSGAPTGDINTIYF.

This clone appeared once. This chain connects TRBV28 to TRBJ1-1; possible D gene TRBD1, 6 bases. Per the germline V gene, CDR1 is MDHEN and CDR2 is SYDVKM. The CDR3 has 14 amino acids. Between the trimmed V and J ends, which lost 2 bases and 1 base, there was a span of 8 bases. The CDR3 sequence is CASSLRGGNTEAFF. The DNA for the CDR3 is TGTGCCAGCAGTTTAAGGGGGGGGAACACTGAAGCTTTCTTT.

The chain employs TRBV25-1 and TRBJ2-7; a possible D gene is TRBD1 (6 bases). V dropped 5 bases and J dropped 3 bases, with 8 bases sitting between them. CDR1 and CDR2 from the germline V gene are MGHDK and SYGVNS. This CDR3 contains 12 residues. CDR3 coding DNA: TGTGCCAGCAGTAGGGACAACTACGAGCAGTACTTC. This sequence encodes CASSRDNYEQYF.

The rearrangement uses TRBV28 and TRBJ2-7, with 8 positions matching TRBD1. The CDR3 runs 14 residues. The V and J ends lost 5 bases and 2 bases, in that order; junction bases with no gene match: 5. CDR1 MDHEN and CDR2 SYDVKM come from the germline V gene. CDR3 residues: CASSRTGSTYEQYF. CDR3 sequence (DNA): TGTGCCAGCAGTAGGACAGGGTCCACCTACGAGCAGTACTTC.

The CDR3 here is CASSLTSGKREQYF. DNA of the CDR3: TGTGCCAGCAGTCTTACTAGCGGGAAACGCGAGCAGTACTTC. This sequence joins TRBV28 and TRBJ2-7; 10 nucleotides match TRBD2. The germline V gene encodes CDR1 MDHEN and CDR2 SYDVKM. The V and J ends lost 5 bases and 6 bases, in that order; junction bases with no gene match: 7. The CDR3 totals 14 residues.

This clone has a single count. The chain is built from TRBV28 and TRBJ2-2; 11 bases line up with TRBD2. This CDR3 has 16 residues. Losses at the gene ends were 5 bases for V and 5 bases for J; bases not matched to a gene: 7. Germline assignment: CDR1 MDHEN and CDR2 SYDVKM. CDR3 protein: CASSILAGGETGELFF. The CDR3 region has the DNA TGTGCCAGCAGTATTTTAGCGGGAGGGGAGACCGGGGAGCTGTTTTTT.

This chain connects TRBV27 to TRBJ1-1; no firm D call. This CDR3 region has 14 residues. V was pared by 1 base and J by 3 bases, with 9 bases between. Germline CDR1 MNHEY, CDR2 SMNVEV (reference sequence). DNA of the CDR3: TGTGCCAGCAGTTTATTACAGAGGGACACTGAAGCTTTCTTT. Protein sequence: CASSLLQRDTEAFF.

The J gene is TRBJ1-1, the V gene TRBV10-1; TRBD1 might be the D (6 bases). The CDR3 has 13 residues. The V and J ends lost 4 bases and 6 bases respectively, with 12 bases between them. Germline V gene data show CDR1 as WNHNN and CDR2 as SYGVQD (reference sequence). The CDR3 protein is CASSVDSSAEAFF. The CDR3 region has the DNA TGCGCCAGCAGTGTGGACAGTTCGGCTGAAGCTTTCTTT.

This rearrangement joins TRBV7-2 to TRBJ2-7, with 7 bases that match TRBD2. The V gene's germline CDR1 is SGHTA and CDR2 FQGNSA. The CDR3 totals 16 residues. V was clipped by 5 bases and J by 2 bases; unmatched bases: 12. The CDR3 DNA sequence: TGTGCCAGCAGCCACGGGTCGGGGGGACTCGCCTACGAGCAGTACTTC. Amino acids: CASSHGSGGLAYEQYF.

This clone was seen only once. The chain links TRBV4-1 to TRBJ1-6, with TRBD1 matching over 9 bases. V lost 3 bases, J lost 8 bases, and 2 bases stayed unmatched. This CDR3 has 14 residues. CDR1 and CDR2 from the germline V gene are MGHRA and YSYEKL. The CDR3 spells CASSQGTGYSPLHF. CDR3 nucleotides: TGCGCCAGCAGCCAGGGGACAGGGTATTCACCCCTCCACTTT.